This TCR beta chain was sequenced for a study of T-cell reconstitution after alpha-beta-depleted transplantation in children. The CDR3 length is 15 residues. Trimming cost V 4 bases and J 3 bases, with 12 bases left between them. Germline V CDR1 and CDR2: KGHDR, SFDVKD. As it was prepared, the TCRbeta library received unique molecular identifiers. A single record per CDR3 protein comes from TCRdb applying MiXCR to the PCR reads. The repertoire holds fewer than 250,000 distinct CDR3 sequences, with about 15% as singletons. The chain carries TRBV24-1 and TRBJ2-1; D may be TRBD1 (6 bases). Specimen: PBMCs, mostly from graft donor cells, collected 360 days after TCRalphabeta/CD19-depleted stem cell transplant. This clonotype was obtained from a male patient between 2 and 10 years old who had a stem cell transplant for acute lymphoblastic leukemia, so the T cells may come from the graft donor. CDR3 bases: TGTGCCACCAGTGACCCTCAGGGGTTCTACAATGAGCAGTTCTTC. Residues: CATSDPQGFYNEQFF.